The 30 T cell receptor beta chains given below trace back to one sample, sequenced in a study of cytomegalovirus exposure and HLA in healthy donors. The PCR had 60 Vbeta and 13 Jbeta primers. The protocol was immunoSEQ multiplex PCR, while the TCRdb copy is restricted to in-frame clones and leaves out a portion. The table includes more than 150,000 clones, 81% detected once. The sequencing input was PBMCs. These receptors were collected from a man aged 50-60 years in good health and CMV-seropositive.

The chain employs TRBV5-8 and TRBJ1-4; 7 bases fit TRBD1. With 4 bases clipped from V and 7 bases from J, the junction kept 7 bases outside the gene matches. Germline V gives CDR1 SGHTS, CDR2 YDEGEE. CDR3 length equals 14 residues. CDR3 loop: CASSVRDRLEKLFF. The CDR3 nucleotides are TGTGCCAGCAGCGTCCGGGACAGACTTGAAAAACTGTTTTTT.

V and J are TRBV5-1 and TRBJ2-3, with 11 bases identical to TRBD2. The V segment lost 0 bases and the J segment 6 bases; nucleotides outside the gene matches: 6. Germline CDR1 reads SGHRS; CDR2 reads YFSETQ. The CDR3 totals 16 residues. The CDR3 is CASSLVQLAGEDTQYF. The CDR3 coding sequence is TGCGCCAGCAGCTTGGTGCAACTAGCGGGAGAGGATACGCAGTATTTT.

This clone was picked up one time. The CDR3 region is CASSLAPGTEQYF. In nucleotides, the CDR3 is TGTGCCAGCAGCTTAGCTCCAGGAACCGAGCAGTACTTC. The chain uses TRBV7-2 and TRBJ2-7; D gene unclear. Trimming removed 0 bases at V and 6 bases at J, with 9 bases between. The CDR3 has 13 residues. The V gene's germline CDR1 is SGHTA and CDR2 FQGNSA.

This clone has only one observation. The CDR3 is CASSTKTGTYNEQFF. The CDR3, as DNA: TGCGCCAGCAGCACGAAAACAGGGACCTACAATGAGCAGTTCTTC. The rearrangement links TRBV5-1 to TRBJ2-1; TRBD1 might be the D (6 bases). Looked up from germline, CDR1 is SGHRS and CDR2 is YFSETQ. The CDR3 has 15 residues. V was pared by 4 bases and J by 2 bases, with 13 bases between.

This clone was observed a handful of times. The CDR3 loop is CASSGGTEQFF. In DNA form, the CDR3 reads TGTGCCAGCAGCGGGGGGACAGAGCAGTTCTTC. V gene TRBV6-1 combines with J gene TRBJ2-1; D is possibly TRBD2 (7 bases). Germline lookup yields CDR1 MNHNS and CDR2 SASEGT. This CDR3 is built from 11 residues. The germline V and J ends were trimmed by 6 bases and 10 bases, with 10 bases remaining between them.

This chain links TRBV7-3 with TRBJ2-3; 9 nucleotides align to TRBD2. With 6 bases clipped from V and 5 bases from J, the junction kept 9 bases outside the gene matches. Germline loops: CDR1 SGHTA, CDR2 FQGTGA. The CDR3 has 15 amino acids. This chain's CDR3 is CASSPGGGAGDTQYF. CDR3 sequence (DNA): TGTGCCAGCAGTCCCGGCGGGGGGGCAGGAGATACGCAGTATTTT.

This chain uses TRBV5-1 with TRBJ1-1, with a weak D call TRBD1 (6 bases). The CDR3 extends over 14 amino acids. V lost 4 bases, J lost 11 bases, and 21 bases lay in between. Germline CDR1 and CDR2: SGHRS and YFSETQ. The CDR3 region has the DNA TGCGCCAGCAGCCCGGGGGGCGGGGGTGAGTTGGCTTTCTTT. Its protein is CASSPGGGGELAFF.

This clone was found a few times. The chain joins TRBV7-9 to TRBJ1-2; 7 positions agree with TRBD1. Trimming cost V 6 bases and J 5 bases; bases outside gene matches: 9. Germline V gene sequence: CDR1 SEHNR, CDR2 FQNEAQ (reference sequence). CDR3 length equals 14 residues. Written as DNA, the CDR3 is TGTGCCAGCAGTCCTCCGGGACAGCAGTATGGCTACACCTTC. The encoded protein is CASSPPGQQYGYTF.

The chain recombines TRBV6-6 with TRBJ2-2; D is possibly TRBD1 (7 bases). Looked up from germline, CDR1 is MNHNY and CDR2 is SVGAGI (reference sequence). The CDR3 has 15 amino acids. V was trimmed by 4 bases and J by 4 bases, leaving 13 bases between them. The CDR3 loop is CASSSRQGGTGELFF. The CDR3 region has the DNA TGTGCCAGCAGTTCCCGCCAGGGGGGCACCGGGGAGCTGTTTTTT.

For this clone: Other nucleotide sequences from this sample produce the same CDR3. The rearrangement uses TRBV5-1 and TRBJ2-7; 11 nucleotides align to TRBD2. This CDR3 spans 14 amino acids. J was trimmed by 4 bases and V by 3 bases; bases with no gene match: 3. Germline CDR1 SGHRS, CDR2 YFSETQ. The CDR3 loop is CASSSTSGSYEQYF. As DNA, the CDR3 is TGCGCCAGCAGCTCCACTAGCGGGAGTTACGAGCAGTACTTC.

The V and J genes are TRBV6-1 and TRBJ1-4; D is perhaps TRBD1 (5 bases). Trimming removed 11 bases at V and 2 bases at J, with 15 bases between. Germline lookup yields CDR1 MNHNS and CDR2 SASEGT. This CDR3 is 14 amino acids long. The CDR3 DNA reads as TGTGCCGGTCGTAGGACACATACTAATGAAAAACTGTTTTTT. The encoded protein is CAGRRTHTNEKLFF.

The V call is TRBV29-1, the J call TRBJ1-2; the D gene is possibly TRBD1 (6 bases). From germline, CDR1 is SQVTM and CDR2 ANQGSEA. The ends were cut back, 5 bases at V and 4 bases at J, with 20 bases in the middle. The CDR3 extends over 15 amino acids. This CDR3 is CSVHSPDSLTYGYTF. The CDR3 DNA reads as TGCAGCGTTCATTCCCCGGACAGCCTAACCTATGGCTACACCTTC.

The J gene is TRBJ2-7, the V gene TRBV6-1, with 8 bases lining up with TRBD1. The V and J ends lost 7 bases and 4 bases, in that order; junction bases with no gene match: 3. The CDR3 runs to 12 residues. Germline V gene lookup returns CDR1 MNHNS and CDR2 SASEGT. CDR3: CASNGQGYEQYF. The CDR3 DNA reads TGTGCCAGCAACGGACAGGGATACGAGCAGTACTTC.

The table lists this clone with a count of one. The chain uses TRBV7-9 and TRBJ1-2, with D uncertain. The V gene's germline CDR1 is SEHNR and CDR2 FQNEAQ (reference sequence). V dropped 7 bases and J dropped 6 bases, with 15 bases sitting between them. The CDR3 sequence is 13 residues long. In DNA form, the CDR3 reads TGTGCCAGCACCTGGACTACTGGGGATGGCTACACCTTC. Translated: CASTWTTGDGYTF.

This clone has only one observation. The V gene is TRBV27, the J gene TRBJ2-5; 7 bases align to TRBD1. V lost 0 bases to trimming and J lost 5 bases; unmatched junction nucleotides: 6. Per the germline V gene, CDR1 is MNHEY and CDR2 is SMNVEV (reference sequence). CDR3 length: 15 residues. The CDR3 here is CASSLSTGLIETQYF. CDR3 in DNA: TGTGCCAGCAGTTTATCGACAGGGTTAATTGAGACCCAGTACTTC.

This clone was observed a single time. The rearrangement links TRBV6-6 to TRBJ2-5, with TRBD1 as a possible D gene (6 bases). Germline-derived CDR1 and CDR2 are MNHNY and SVGAGI (reference sequence). V was cut by 6 bases and J by 2 bases, with 10 bases left in between. The CDR3 extends over 13 amino acids. The CDR3 DNA follows: TGTGCCAGCAGCAGGACAGCTCAAGAGACCCAGTACTTC. The encoded protein is CASSRTAQETQYF.

The rearrangement uses TRBV14 and TRBJ1-2, with D unresolved. The germline V gene encodes CDR1 SGHDN and CDR2 FVKESK. The V gene lost 4 bases and the J gene lost 5 bases, with 8 bases spanning the gap. This CDR3 has 12 residues. CDR3 sequence reads: CASSLVGYGYTF. The CDR3 DNA reads TGTGCCAGCAGCCTCGTCGGGTATGGCTACACCTTC.

The chain recombines TRBV27 with TRBJ2-1; D possibly corresponds to TRBD2 (5 bases). The CDR3 runs to 14 residues. Trimming took off 5 bases at V and 6 bases at J, with 14 bases between the two ends. CDR1 and CDR2 (germline): MNHEY, SMNVEV (reference sequence). Here the CDR3 reads CASSLGSWINEQFF. The CDR3, as DNA: TGTGCCAGCAGTCTAGGGAGCTGGATCAATGAGCAGTTCTTC.

The rearrangement uses TRBV29-1 and TRBJ2-2; 12 positions agree with TRBD2. Trimming removed 6 bases from V and 4 bases from J; junction bases left unmatched: 3. Germline loops: CDR1 SQVTM, CDR2 ANQGSEA. This CDR3 spans 14 amino acids. The CDR3 here is CSVQGLAGTGELFF. The CDR3 nucleotides read TGCAGCGTCCAGGGACTAGCGGGCACCGGGGAGCTGTTTTTT.

This rearrangement joins TRBV5-1 to TRBJ1-2; perhaps TRBD1 as D (6 bases). The CDR3 is 15 amino acids. Trimming cost V 3 bases and J 8 bases, with 20 bases left between them. Germline V CDR1 and CDR2: SGHRS, YFSETQ. Here the CDR3 reads CASSSYPGGGEGYTF. The CDR3 DNA reads TGCGCCAGCAGCTCTTATCCGGGGGGGGGCGAAGGCTACACCTTC.

This clone was picked up one time. The rearrangement uses TRBV2 and TRBJ1-6, with TRBD1 identical over 10 bases. The ends lost 2 bases at V and 9 bases at J; junction bases unmatched: 4. CDR3 length: 15 amino acids. Germline lookup yields CDR1 SNHLY and CDR2 FYNNEI. In DNA, the CDR3 is TGTGCCAGCAGTGAATTGGGACAGGGGAGTTCACCCCTCCACTTT. It encodes CASSELGQGSSPLHF.

The chain couples TRBV5-1 to TRBJ2-7, with TRBD1 matching over 7 bases. The germline V gene encodes CDR1 SGHRS and CDR2 YFSETQ. The V gene end was trimmed by 4 bases and the J gene end by 1 base; junction bases not matched to a gene: 2. The CDR3 is 13 amino acids. In DNA form, the CDR3 reads TGCGCCAGCAGCCGGGACAGATCCTACGAGCAGTACTTC. The encoded protein is CASSRDRSYEQYF.

The CDR3 nucleotides read TGCGCCAGCAGCCTAACCGGGACAGGGAATACCTACGAGCAGTACTTC. Its protein is CASSLTGTGNTYEQYF. The chain combines TRBV5-1 with TRBJ2-7; 9 bases fit TRBD1. The CDR3 is made up of 16 amino acids. With 4 bases clipped from V and 2 bases from J, the junction kept 10 bases outside the gene matches. Looked up from germline, CDR1 is SGHRS and CDR2 is YFSETQ.

A few counts support this clone. The gene calls are TRBV7-3 and TRBJ1-5, with TRBD1 as a possible D gene (6 bases). Germline V gives CDR1 SGHTA, CDR2 FQGTGA. Trimming took 5 bases from V and 7 from J, leaving 12 bases between them. There are 13 residues in the CDR3. Here the CDR3 DNA reads TGTGCCAGCAGCCCCCACACAGGGCAGCCCCAGCATTTT. Amino acid sequence: CASSPHTGQPQHF.

This chain connects TRBV4-1 to TRBJ2-3; 8 bases agree with TRBD2. The CDR3 totals 15 residues. Germline CDR1 and CDR2: MGHRA and YSYEKL. V shed 2 bases, J shed 6 bases, and the junction held 7 bases outside the gene matches. The CDR3 spells CASSQMAGGEDTQYF. CDR3 DNA: TGCGCCAGCAGCCAAATGGCGGGGGGTGAGGATACGCAGTATTTT.

This chain links TRBV7-8 with TRBJ2-7, with D uncertain. Between the trimmed V and J ends, which lost 2 bases and 7 bases, there was a span of 12 bases. The CDR3 is 13 residues long. In germline, CDR1 is SGHVS, CDR2 FQNEAQ. The CDR3 bases are TGTGCCAGCAGCTTATTGGGCCCCCGGGAGCAGTACTTC. Protein sequence: CASSLLGPREQYF.

In this sample, this clone turned up once. This sequence joins TRBV19 and TRBJ1-2; possibly TRBD1 for D (5 bases). Trimming took 9 bases from V and 4 from J, leaving 12 bases between them. CDR1 and CDR2 (germline): LNHDA, SQIVND (reference sequence). The CDR3 length is 12 residues. The CDR3 nucleotides read TGTGCCAGCACCCAGGGCGGCTATGGCTACACCTTC. It encodes CASTQGGYGYTF.

The chain employs TRBV7-2 and TRBJ2-2; maybe TRBD2 (7 bases). CDR3 size: 15 residues. V was trimmed by 5 bases and J by 5 bases, leaving 15 bases between them. CDR1 and CDR2 from the germline V gene are SGHTA and FQGNSA. CDR3 region: CASSPWGGATGELFF. In nucleotides, the CDR3 is TGTGCCAGCAGCCCCTGGGGGGGGGCGACCGGGGAGCTGTTTTTT.

V and J are TRBV4-3 and TRBJ1-2, with D maybe TRBD1 (5 bases). With 0 bases removed from V and 7 bases from J, the gap between germline ends came to 9 bases. CDR3 length: 13 amino acids. CDR1 LGHNA and CDR2 YSLEER come from the germline V gene. The CDR3: CASSQEIGGGYTF. The CDR3 DNA reads as TGCGCCAGCAGCCAAGAGATCGGGGGTGGCTACACCTTC.

This chain links TRBV28 with TRBJ2-1; the match to TRBD1 covers 10 bases. With V trimmed by 6 bases and J by 7 bases, 12 bases remained unmatched. The CDR3 is 16 amino acids. In germline, CDR1 is MDHEN, CDR2 SYDVKM. The CDR3: CASSSPRDRGWNEQFF. Written as DNA, the CDR3 is TGTGCCAGCAGCTCGCCCCGGGACAGGGGTTGGAATGAGCAGTTCTTC.